This T cell receptor beta chain emerged from a study of shared clonotypes between healthy human individuals. Study results and limitations: With few donors, the genetic and exposure-history diversity represented was limited.

Trimming took 0 bases from V and 13 from J; bases not matched to a gene: 9. The CDR3 covers 14 residues. Germline CDR1 SGHDN, CDR2 FVKESK. TCRdb's copy holds only in-frame clones and misses some; the assay was immunoSEQ multiplex PCR. The data contain about 1.5 million clones, 98% of them singletons. About this clone: Its target is unknown.

V usage is TRBV14 and J usage is TRBJ2-5; 9 bases fit TRBD1. Sequenced input: naive CD4+ T cells sorted from blood. Subset here: CD45RA+ positively selected. The sequence came from a man aged 30 to 39 in good health. CDR3 loop: CASSQEGQGGMRYF. As DNA, the CDR3 is TGTGCCAGCAGCCAAGAGGGACAGGGAGGGATGAGGTACTTC.